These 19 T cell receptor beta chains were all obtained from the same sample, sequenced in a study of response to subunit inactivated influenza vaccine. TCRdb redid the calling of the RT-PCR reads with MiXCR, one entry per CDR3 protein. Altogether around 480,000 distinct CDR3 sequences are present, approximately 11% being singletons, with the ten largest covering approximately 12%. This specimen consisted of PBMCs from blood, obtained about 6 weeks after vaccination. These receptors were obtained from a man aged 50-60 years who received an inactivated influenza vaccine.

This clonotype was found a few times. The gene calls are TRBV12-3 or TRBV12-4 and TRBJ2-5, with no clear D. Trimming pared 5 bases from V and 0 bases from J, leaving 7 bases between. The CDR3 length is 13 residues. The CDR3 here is CASSQWNQETQYF. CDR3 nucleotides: TGTGCCAGCAGTCAATGGAACCAAGAGACCCAGTACTTC.

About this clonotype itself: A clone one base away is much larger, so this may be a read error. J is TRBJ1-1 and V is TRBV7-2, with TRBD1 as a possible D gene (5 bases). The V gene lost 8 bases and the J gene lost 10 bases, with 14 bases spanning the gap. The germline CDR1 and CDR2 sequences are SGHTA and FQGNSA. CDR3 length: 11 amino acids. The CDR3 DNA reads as TGTGCCAGCGGCCCCGGACAACCAGCTTTCTTT. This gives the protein CASGPGQPAFF.

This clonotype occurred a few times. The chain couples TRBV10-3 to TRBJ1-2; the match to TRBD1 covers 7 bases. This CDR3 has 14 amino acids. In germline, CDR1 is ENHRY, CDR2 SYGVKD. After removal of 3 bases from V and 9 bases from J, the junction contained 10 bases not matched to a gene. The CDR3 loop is CAISDYVQGLSYTF. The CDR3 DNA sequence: TGTGCCATCAGTGATTATGTACAGGGGCTCAGCTACACCTTC.

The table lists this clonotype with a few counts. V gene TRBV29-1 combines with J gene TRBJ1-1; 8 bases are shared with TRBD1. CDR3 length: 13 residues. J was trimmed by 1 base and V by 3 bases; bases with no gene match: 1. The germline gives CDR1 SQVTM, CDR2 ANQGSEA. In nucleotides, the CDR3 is TGCAGCGTTGAGGGACAGGAGAACACTGAAGCTTTCTTT. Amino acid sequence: CSVEGQENTEAFF.

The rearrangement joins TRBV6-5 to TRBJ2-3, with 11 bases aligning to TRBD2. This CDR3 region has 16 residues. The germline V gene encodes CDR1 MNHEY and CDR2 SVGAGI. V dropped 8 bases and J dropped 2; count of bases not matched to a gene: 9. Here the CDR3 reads CASSGRLAGTTDTQYF. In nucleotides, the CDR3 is TGTGCCAGCTCAGGGAGACTAGCGGGGACCACAGATACGCAGTATTTT.

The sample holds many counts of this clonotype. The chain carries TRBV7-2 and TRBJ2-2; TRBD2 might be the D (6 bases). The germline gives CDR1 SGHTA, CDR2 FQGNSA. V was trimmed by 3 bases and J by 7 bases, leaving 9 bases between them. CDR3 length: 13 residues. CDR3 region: CASSFGGVGELFF. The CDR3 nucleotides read TGTGCCAGCAGCTTCGGCGGGGTCGGGGAGCTGTTTTTT.

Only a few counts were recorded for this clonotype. CDR3 sequence: CSAPRIRSDTEAFF. As DNA, the CDR3 is TGCAGTGCCCCCCGGATCCGGTCGGACACTGAAGCTTTCTTT. The V and J genes are TRBV20-1 and TRBJ1-1; D unresolved. The germline V and J ends were trimmed by 6 bases and 3 bases, with 17 bases remaining between them. The V gene's germline CDR1 is DFQATT and CDR2 SNEGSKA (reference sequence). This CDR3 contains 14 residues.

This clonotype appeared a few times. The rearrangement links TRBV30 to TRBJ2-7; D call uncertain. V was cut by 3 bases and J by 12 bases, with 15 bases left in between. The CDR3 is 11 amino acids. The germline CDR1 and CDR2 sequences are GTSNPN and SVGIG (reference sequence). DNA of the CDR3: TGTGCCTGGAGCCGAGACGCATTGGTGTACTTC. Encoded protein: CAWSRDALVYF.

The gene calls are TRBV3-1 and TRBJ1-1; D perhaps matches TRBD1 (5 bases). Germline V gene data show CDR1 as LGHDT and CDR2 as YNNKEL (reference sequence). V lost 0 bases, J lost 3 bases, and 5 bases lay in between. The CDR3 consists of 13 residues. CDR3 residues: CASSQEGHTEAFF. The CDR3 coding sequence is TGTGCCAGCAGCCAAGAGGGGCACACTGAAGCTTTCTTT.

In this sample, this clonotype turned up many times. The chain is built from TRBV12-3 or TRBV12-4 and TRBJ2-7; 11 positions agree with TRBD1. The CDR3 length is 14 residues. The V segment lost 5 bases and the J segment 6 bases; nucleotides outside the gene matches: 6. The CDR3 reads CASSKGQGEVEQYF. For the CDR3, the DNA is TGTGCCAGCAGTAAGGGACAGGGGGAGGTCGAGCAGTACTTC.

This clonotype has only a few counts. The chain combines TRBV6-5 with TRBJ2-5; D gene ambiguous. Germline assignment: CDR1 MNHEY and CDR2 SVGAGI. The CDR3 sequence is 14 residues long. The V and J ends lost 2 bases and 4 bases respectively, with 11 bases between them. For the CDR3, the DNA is TGTGCCAGCAGTTACGGAGCGATCTCAGAGACCCAGTACTTC. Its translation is CASSYGAISETQYF.

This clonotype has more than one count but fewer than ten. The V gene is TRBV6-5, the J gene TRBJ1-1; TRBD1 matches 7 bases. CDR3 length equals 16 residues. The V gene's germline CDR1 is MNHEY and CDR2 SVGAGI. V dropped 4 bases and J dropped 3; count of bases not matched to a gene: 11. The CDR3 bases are TGTGCCAGCAGTTCAACCTCGACAGGGCCATACACTGAAGCTTTCTTT. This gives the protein CASSSTSTGPYTEAFF.

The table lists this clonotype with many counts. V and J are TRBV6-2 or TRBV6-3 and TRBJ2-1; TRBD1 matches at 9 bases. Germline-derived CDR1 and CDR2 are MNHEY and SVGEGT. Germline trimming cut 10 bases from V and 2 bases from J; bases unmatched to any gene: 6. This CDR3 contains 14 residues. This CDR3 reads CATTTGGPYNEQFF. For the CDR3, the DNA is TGTGCCACTACGACAGGGGGACCCTACAATGAGCAGTTCTTC.

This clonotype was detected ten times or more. The CDR3 protein is CASNFVTGTSFIEQFF. DNA for the CDR3: TGTGCCAGCAATTTCGTAACCGGGACTAGTTTCATTGAGCAGTTCTTC. The chain recombines TRBV6-2 or TRBV6-3 with TRBJ2-1; 8 nucleotides align to TRBD2. Germline CDR1 MNHEY, CDR2 SVGEGT. V dropped 7 bases and J dropped 9; count of bases not matched to a gene: 17. The CDR3 sequence is 16 residues long.

DNA of the CDR3: TGTGCCAGCAGCACCTCTAGCGGGGCTACGCAGTATTTT. It is translated as CASSTSSGATQYF. J is TRBJ2-3 and V is TRBV11-2, with 9 bases that match TRBD2. The CDR3 loop spans 13 amino acids. Germline CDR1 is SGHAT and CDR2 is FQNNGV. The J segment lost 8 bases and the V segment lost 5 bases, leaving 5 bases of the junction unmatched. The full variable domain, its missing parts supplied by reference TRBV11-2 and TRBJ2-3, is EAGVAQSPRYKIIEKRQSVAFWCNPISGHATLYWYQQILGQGPKLLIQFQNNGVVDDSQLPKDRFSAERLKGVDSTLKIQPAKLEDSAVYLCASSTSSGATQYFGPGTRLTVL.

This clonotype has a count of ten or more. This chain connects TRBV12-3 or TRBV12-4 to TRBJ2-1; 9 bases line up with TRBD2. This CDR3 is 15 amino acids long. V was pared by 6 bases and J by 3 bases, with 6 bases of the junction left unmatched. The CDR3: CASRVAGAYYNEQFF. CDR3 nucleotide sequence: TGTGCCAGCAGGGTAGCGGGGGCGTACTACAATGAGCAGTTCTTC.

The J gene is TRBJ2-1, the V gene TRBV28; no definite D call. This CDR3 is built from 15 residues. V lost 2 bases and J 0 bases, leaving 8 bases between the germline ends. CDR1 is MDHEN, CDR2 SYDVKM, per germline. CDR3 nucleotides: TGTGCCAGCAGTTTAGGAGACGACTCCTACAATGAGCAGTTCTTC. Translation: CASSLGDDSYNEQFF.

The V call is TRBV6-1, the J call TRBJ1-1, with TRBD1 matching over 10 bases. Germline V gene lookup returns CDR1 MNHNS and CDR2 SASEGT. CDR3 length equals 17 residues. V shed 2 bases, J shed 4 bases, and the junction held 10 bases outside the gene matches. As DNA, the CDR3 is TGTGCCAGCAGTGAACATCCCCCGGGACAGGGGATCACTGAAGCTTTCTTT. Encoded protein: CASSEHPPGQGITEAFF.

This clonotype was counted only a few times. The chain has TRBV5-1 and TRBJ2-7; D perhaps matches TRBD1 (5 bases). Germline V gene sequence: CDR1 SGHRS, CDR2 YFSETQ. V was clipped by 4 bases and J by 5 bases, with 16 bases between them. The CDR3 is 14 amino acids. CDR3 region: CASSLADRIHEQYF. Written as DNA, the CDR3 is TGCGCCAGCAGCCTCGCCGACAGAATTCACGAGCAGTACTTC.